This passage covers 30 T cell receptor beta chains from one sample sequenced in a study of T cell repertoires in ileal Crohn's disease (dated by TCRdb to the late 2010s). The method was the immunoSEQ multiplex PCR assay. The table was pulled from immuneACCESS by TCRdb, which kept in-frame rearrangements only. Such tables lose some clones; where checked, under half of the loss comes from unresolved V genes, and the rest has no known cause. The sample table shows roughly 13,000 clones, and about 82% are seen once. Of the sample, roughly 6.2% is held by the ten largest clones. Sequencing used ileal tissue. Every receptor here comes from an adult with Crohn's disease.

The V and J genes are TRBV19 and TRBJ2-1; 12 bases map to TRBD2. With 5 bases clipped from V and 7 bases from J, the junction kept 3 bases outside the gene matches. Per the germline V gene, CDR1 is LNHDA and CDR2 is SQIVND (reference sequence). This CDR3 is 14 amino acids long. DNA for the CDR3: TGTGCCAGTAGTGGTCTAGCGGGGGGGAATGAGCAGTTCTTC. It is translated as CASSGLAGGNEQFF.

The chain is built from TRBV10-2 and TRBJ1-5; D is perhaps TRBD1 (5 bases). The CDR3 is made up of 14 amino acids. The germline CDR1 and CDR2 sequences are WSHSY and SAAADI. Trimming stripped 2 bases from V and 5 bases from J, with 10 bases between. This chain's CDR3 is CASSEGAKYQPQHF. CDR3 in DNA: TGCGCCAGCAGTGAGGGGGCTAAATATCAGCCCCAGCATTTT.

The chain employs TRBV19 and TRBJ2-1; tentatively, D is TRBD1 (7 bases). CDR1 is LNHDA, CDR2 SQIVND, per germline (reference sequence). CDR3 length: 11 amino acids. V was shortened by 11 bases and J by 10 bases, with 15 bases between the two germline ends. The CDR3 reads CASRGAVEQFF. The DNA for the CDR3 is TGTGCCTCCAGGGGGGCAGTAGAGCAGTTCTTC.

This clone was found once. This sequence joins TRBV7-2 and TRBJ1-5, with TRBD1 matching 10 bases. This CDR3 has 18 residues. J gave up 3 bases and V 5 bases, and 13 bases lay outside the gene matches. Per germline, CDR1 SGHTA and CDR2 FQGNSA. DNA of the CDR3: TGTGCCAGCAGCGGGGGACAGGGGTCGGCGGGAATCAATCAGCCCCAGCATTTT. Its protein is CASSGGQGSAGINQPQHF.

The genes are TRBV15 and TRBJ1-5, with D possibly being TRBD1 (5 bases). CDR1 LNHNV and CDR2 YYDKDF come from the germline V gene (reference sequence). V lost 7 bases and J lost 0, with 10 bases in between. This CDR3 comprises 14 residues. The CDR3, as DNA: TGTGCCACCACTCGGGACTATAGCAATCAGCCCCAGCATTTT. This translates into CATTRDYSNQPQHF.

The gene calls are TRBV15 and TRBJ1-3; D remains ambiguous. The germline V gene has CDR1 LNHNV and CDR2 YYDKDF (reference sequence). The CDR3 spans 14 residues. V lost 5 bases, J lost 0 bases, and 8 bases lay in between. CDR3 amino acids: CATSPVLSGNTIYF. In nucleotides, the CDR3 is TGTGCCACCAGCCCCGTACTCTCTGGAAACACCATATATTTT.

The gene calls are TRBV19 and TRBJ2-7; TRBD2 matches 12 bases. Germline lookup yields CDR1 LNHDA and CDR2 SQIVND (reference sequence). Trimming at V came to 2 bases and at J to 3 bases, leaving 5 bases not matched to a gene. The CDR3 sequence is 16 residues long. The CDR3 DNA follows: TGTGCCAGTAGTATAAGATCGACTAGCGGGGGCTACGAGCAGTACTTC. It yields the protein CASSIRSTSGGYEQYF. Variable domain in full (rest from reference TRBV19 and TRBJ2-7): DGGITQSPKYLFRKEGQNVTLSCEQNLNHDAMYWYRQDPGQGLRLIYYSQIVNDFQKGDIAEGYSVSREKKESFPLTVTSAQKNPTAFYLCASSIRSTSGGYEQYFGPGTRLTVT.

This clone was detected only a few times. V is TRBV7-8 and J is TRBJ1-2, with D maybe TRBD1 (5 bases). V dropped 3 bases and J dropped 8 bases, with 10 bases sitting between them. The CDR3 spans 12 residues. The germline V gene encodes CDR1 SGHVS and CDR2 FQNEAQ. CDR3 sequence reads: CASSFIRGGYTF. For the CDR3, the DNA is TGTGCCAGCAGCTTCATAAGGGGCGGCTACACCTTC.

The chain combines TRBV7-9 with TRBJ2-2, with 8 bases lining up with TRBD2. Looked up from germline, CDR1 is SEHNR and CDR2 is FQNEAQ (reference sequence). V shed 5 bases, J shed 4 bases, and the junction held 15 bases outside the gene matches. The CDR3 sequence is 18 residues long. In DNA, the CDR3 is TGTGCCAGCAGCCCCTTCTCGGGGGGGCTGGTGGGCACCGGGGAGCTGTTTTTT. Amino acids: CASSPFSGGLVGTGELFF. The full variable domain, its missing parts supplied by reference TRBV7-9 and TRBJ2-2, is DTGVSQNPRHKITKRGQNVTFRCDPISEHNRLYWYRQTLGQGPEFLTYFQNEAQLEKSRLLSDRFSAERPKGSFSTLEIQRTEQGDSAMYLCASSPFSGGLVGTGELFFGEGSRLTVL.

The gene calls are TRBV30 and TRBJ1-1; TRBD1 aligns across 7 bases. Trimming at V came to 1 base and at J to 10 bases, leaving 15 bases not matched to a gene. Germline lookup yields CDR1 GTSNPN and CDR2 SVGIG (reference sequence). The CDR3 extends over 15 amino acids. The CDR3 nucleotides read TGTGCCTGGAGTGCAAAAACAGGGGCCCAGTCTCGAGCTTTCTTT. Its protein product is CAWSAKTGAQSRAFF. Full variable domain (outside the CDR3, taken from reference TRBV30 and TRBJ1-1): SQTIHQWPATLVQPVGSPLSLECTVEGTSNPNLYWYRQAAGRGLQLLFYSVGIGQISSEVPQNLSASRPQDRQFILSSKKLLLSDSGFYLCAWSAKTGAQSRAFFGQGTRLTVV.

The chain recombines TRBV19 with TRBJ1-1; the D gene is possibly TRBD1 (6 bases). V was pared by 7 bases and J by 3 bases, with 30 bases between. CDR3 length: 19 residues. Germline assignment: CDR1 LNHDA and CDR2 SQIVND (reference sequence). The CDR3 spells CASTIWSRQDFRGDTEAFF. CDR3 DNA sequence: TGTGCCAGTACCATTTGGTCTCGACAGGACTTCAGAGGGGACACTGAAGCTTTCTTT.

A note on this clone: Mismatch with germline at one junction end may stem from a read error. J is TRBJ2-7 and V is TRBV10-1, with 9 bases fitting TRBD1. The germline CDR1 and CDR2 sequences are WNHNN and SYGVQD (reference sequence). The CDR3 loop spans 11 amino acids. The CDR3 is CASSQWDRANF. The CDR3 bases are TGCGCCAGCAGTCAATGGGACAGGGCTAACTTC.

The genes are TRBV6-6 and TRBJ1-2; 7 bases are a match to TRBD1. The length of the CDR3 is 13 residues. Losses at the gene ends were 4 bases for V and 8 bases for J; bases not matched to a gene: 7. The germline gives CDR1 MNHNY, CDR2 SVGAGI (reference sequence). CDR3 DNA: TGTGCCAGCAGTTTAGGGACAGAAAGAGGCTACACCTTC. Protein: CASSLGTERGYTF.

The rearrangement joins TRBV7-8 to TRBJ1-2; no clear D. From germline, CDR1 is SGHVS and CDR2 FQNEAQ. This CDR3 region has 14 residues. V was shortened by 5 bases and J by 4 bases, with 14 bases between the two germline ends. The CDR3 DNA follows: TGTGCCAGCAGCGTGGGCAGCCCTGGCTATGGCTACACCTTC. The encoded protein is CASSVGSPGYGYTF. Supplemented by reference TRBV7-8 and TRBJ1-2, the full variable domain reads GAGVSQSPRYKVAKRGQDVALRCDPISGHVSLFWYQQALGQGPEFLTYFQNEAQLDKSGLPSDRFFAERPEGSVSTLKIQRTQQEDSAVYLCASSVGSPGYGYTFGSGTRLTVV.

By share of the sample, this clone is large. CDR3 in DNA: TGTGCCAGCAGTCCCGACGGAGCGAACACCGGGGAGCTGTTTTTT. Its translation is CASSPDGANTGELFF. V is TRBV27 and J is TRBJ2-2; unclear D gene. This CDR3 is 15 amino acids long. CDR1 is MNHEY and CDR2 is SMNVEV in the germline V gene (reference sequence). Trimming shortened V by 5 bases and J by 0 bases, and 10 bases separated the two germline ends.

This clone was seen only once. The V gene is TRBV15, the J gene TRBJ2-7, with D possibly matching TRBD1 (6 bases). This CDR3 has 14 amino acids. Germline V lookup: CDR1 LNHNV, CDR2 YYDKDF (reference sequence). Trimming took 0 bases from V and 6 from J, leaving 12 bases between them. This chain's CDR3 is CATSREGSGVEQYF. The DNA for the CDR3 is TGTGCCACCAGCAGAGAAGGTTCAGGGGTCGAGCAGTACTTC.

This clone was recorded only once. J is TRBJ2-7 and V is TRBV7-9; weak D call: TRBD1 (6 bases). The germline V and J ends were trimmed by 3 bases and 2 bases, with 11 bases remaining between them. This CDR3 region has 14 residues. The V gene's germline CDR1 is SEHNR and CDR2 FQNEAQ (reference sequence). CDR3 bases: TGTGCCAGCAGCTTGGACAGCTTTCCCTACGAGCAGTACTTC. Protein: CASSLDSFPYEQYF.

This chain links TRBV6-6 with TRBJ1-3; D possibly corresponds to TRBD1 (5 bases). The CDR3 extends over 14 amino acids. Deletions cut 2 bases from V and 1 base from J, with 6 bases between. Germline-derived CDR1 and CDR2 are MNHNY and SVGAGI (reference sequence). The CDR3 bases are TGTGCCAGCAGTTACGGGGGGTCTGGAAACACCATATATTTT. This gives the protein CASSYGGSGNTIYF.

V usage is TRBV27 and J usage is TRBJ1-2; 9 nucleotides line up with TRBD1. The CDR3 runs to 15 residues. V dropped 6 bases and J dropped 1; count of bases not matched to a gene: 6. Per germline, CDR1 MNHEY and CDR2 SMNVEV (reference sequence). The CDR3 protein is CASSTRTGVNYGYTF. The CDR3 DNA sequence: TGTGCCAGCAGCACTAGGACAGGGGTTAACTATGGCTACACCTTC.

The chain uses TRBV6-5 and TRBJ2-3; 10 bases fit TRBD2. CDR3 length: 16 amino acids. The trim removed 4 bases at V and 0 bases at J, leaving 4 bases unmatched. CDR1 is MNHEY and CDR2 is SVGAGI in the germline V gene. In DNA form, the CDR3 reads TGTGCCAGCAGTTCTAGCGGGGGCCGGAGCACAGATACGCAGTATTTT. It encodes CASSSSGGRSTDTQYF.

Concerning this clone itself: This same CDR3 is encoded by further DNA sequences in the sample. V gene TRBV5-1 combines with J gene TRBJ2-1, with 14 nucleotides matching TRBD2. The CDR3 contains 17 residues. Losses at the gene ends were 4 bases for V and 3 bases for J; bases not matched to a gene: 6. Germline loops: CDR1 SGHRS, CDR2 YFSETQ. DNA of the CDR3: TGCGCCAGCAGCCCGGGACTAGCGGGAGCTGGCTACAATGAGCAGTTCTTC. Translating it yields CASSPGLAGAGYNEQFF.

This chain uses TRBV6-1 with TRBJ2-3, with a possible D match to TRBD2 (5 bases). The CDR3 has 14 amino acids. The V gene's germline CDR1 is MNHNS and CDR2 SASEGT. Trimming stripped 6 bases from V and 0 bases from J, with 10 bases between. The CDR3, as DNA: TGTGCCAGCAGCCAGTGGACTAGCACAGATACGCAGTATTTT. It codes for CASSQWTSTDTQYF.

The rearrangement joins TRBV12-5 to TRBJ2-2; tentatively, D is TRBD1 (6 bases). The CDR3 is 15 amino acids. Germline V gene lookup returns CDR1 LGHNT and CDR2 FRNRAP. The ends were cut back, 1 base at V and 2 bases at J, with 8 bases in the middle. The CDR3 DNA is TGTGCTAGTGGTTTGGGGGGGCCAAACACCGGGGAGCTGTTTTTT. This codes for CASGLGGPNTGELFF.

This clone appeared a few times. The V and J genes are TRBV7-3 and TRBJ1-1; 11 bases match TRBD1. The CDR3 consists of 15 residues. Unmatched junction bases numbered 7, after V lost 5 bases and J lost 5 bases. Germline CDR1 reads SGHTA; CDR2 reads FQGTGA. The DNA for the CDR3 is TGTGCCAGCAGCCCAGGACAGGGGGCGAGGACTGAAGCTTTCTTT. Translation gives CASSPGQGARTEAFF.

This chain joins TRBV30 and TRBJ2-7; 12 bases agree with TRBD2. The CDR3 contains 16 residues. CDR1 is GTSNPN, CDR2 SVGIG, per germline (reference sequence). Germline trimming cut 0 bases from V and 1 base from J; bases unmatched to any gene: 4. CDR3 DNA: TGTGCCTGGAGTGTATACGGACTAGCGGGATCCTACGAGCAGTACTTC. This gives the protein CAWSVYGLAGSYEQYF. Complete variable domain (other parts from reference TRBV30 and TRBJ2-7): SQTIHQWPATLVQPVGSPLSLECTVEGTSNPNLYWYRQAAGRGLQLLFYSVGIGQISSEVPQNLSASRPQDRQFILSSKKLLLSDSGFYLCAWSVYGLAGSYEQYFGPGTRLTVT.

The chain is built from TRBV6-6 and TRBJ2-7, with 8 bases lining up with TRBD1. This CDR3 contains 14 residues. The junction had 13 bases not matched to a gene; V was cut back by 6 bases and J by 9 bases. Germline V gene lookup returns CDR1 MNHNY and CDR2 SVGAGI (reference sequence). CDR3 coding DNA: TGTGCCAGCAGCCCGACAGGGGTTACCCTAATGCAGTACTTC. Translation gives CASSPTGVTLMQYF.

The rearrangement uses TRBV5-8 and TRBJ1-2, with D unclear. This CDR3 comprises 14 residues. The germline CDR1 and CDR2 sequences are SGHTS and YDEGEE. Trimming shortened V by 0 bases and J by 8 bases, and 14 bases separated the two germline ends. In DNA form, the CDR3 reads TGTGCCAGCAGCTTGGCGGAGACCCGGAGGGGCTACACCTTC. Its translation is CASSLAETRRGYTF.

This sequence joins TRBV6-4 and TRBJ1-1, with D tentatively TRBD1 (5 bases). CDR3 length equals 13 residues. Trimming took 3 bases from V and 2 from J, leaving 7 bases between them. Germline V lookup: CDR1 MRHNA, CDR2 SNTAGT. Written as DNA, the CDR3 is TGTGCCAGCAGTGAGCGGGACAACACTGAAGCTTTCTTT. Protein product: CASSERDNTEAFF.

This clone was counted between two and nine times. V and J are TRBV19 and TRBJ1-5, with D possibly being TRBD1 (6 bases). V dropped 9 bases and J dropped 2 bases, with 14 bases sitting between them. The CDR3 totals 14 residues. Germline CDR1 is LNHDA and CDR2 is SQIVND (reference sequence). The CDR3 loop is CASERTDRNQPQHF. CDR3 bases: TGTGCCAGCGAAAGGACAGACCGCAATCAGCCCCAGCATTTT.

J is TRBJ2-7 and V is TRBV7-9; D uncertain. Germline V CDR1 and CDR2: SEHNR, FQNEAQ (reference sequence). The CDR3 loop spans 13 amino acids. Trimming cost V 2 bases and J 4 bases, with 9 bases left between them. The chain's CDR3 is CASSLPPSYEQYF. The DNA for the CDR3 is TGTGCCAGCAGCTTACCCCCGAGTTACGAGCAGTACTTC.